This record covers a single T cell receptor (beta chain). The data were taken from a study of control samples from healthy donors and cancer patients. The V gene end was trimmed by 6 bases and the J gene end by 9 bases; junction bases not matched to a gene: 11. Germline loops: CDR1 MDHEN, CDR2 SYDVKM. The CDR3 extends over 14 amino acids. TCRdb's table, derived via immunoSEQ multiplex PCR, lists solely in-frame clones and lacks some. The sample lists about 140,000 clones; roughly 89% were seen once. The sequencing input was blood. This receptor was taken from a man aged 30 to 45 in good health. This chain joins TRBV28 and TRBJ2-1; 7 nucleotides match TRBD1. This CDR3 is CASRPRQGIGEQFF. The CDR3 nucleotides read TGTGCCAGCAGACCTAGACAGGGAATAGGTGAGCAGTTCTTC.